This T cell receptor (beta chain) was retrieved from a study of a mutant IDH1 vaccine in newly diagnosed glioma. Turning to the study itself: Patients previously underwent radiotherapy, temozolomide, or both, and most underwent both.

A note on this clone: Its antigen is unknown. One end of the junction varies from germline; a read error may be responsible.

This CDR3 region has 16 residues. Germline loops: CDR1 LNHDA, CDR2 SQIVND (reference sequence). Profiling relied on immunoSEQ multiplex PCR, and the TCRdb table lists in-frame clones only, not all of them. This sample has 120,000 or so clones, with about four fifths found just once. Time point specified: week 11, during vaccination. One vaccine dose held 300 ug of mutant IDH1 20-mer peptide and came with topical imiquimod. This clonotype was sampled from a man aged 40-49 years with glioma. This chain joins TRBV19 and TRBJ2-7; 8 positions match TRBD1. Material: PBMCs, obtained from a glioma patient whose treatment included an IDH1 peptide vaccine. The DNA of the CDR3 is TGTGCCAGTAGTACCCTCGGACAGGGAAATCCCTACGAGCAGTGCTTC. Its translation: CASSTLGQGNPYEQCF.